This record looks at one TCR beta chain sequence and its context. What it binds is not known. The data were obtained in a study of cytomegalovirus exposure and HLA in healthy donors. It was with 60 Vbeta and 13 Jbeta primers that the PCR ran. Some clones are missing from TCRdb's copy, which holds only in-frame ones; the method was immunoSEQ multiplex PCR. The data hold roughly 250,000 clones, with just under 85% observed a single time. Study-wide results and caveats: HLA allele associations emerged for around 15,000 TCR beta sequences in a later analysis, at 0.05 false discovery rate.

The TCR comes from a woman aged 40 to 50 in good health and CMV-seropositive. The sequencing input was PBMCs.

CDR3 in DNA: TGTGCCAGCAGCTTGGGACAGGGATCTAATGAAAAACTGTTTTTT. Protein: CASSLGQGSNEKLFF. The genes are TRBV11-2 and TRBJ1-4, with 9 bases matching TRBD1. CDR1 is SGHAT, CDR2 FQNNGV, per germline. The J segment lost 3 bases and the V segment lost 3 bases, leaving 2 bases of the junction unmatched. The CDR3 is 15 amino acids.